What follows are 27 T cell receptor beta chains derived from one specimen sequenced in a study of blood T cell repertoires in COVID-19. This table comes from immunoSEQ multiplex PCR, and its TCRdb copy is limited to in-frame clones, with some not included. The table lists 200,000 to 250,000 clones, 70% to 90% of them singletons, with around 3% in the top ten. Sequencing was performed on peripheral blood. Receptor source: a man aged 45-65 years who had recovered from COVID-19.

Ten or more counts support this clone. The sample holds other DNA sequences that translate to the same CDR3. This sequence joins TRBV19 and TRBJ1-4; D unresolved. The germline V gene encodes CDR1 LNHDA and CDR2 SQIVND (reference sequence). This CDR3 has 12 amino acids. V was trimmed by 3 bases and J by 9 bases, leaving 8 bases between them. The CDR3 nucleotides read TGTGCCAGTAGTATTGGCGGGAAAAAACTGTTTTTT. Its translation: CASSIGGKKLFF.

The genes are TRBV23-1 and TRBJ2-7, with a possible D match to TRBD1 (7 bases). TRBV23-1 has ORF status, its function being uncertain. The CDR3 totals 14 residues. V lost 4 bases, J lost 5 bases, and 15 bases lay in between. The CDR3 DNA sequence: TGCGCCAGCAGTCCCCAGGGGGAGGTGGACGAGCAGTACTTC. Residues: CASSPQGEVDEQYF.

The chain joins TRBV28 to TRBJ2-3; 10 bases line up with TRBD1. The CDR3 contains 15 residues. Germline V gene data show CDR1 as MDHEN and CDR2 as SYDVKM. V trimming: 7 bases; J trimming: 2 bases; junction bases outside the gene matches: 6. The chain's CDR3 is CASTTGTGVTDTQYF. CDR3 DNA sequence: TGTGCCAGCACCACCGGGACAGGGGTCACAGATACGCAGTATTTT.

The chain has TRBV28 and TRBJ2-1, with 9 bases identical to TRBD2. The length of the CDR3 is 20 residues. The V gene end was trimmed by 4 bases and the J gene end by 1 base; junction bases not matched to a gene: 17. Looked up from germline, CDR1 is MDHEN and CDR2 is SYDVKM. This chain's CDR3 is CASSSPGVTSGSNSYNEQFF. The CDR3 DNA sequence: TGTGCCAGCAGTTCCCCGGGGGTGACTAGCGGATCTAATTCCTACAATGAGCAGTTCTTC.

V usage is TRBV19 and J usage is TRBJ1-2; tentative D call: TRBD1 (6 bases). V was cut by 4 bases and J by 2 bases, with 23 bases left in between. The V gene's germline CDR1 is LNHDA and CDR2 SQIVND (reference sequence). The CDR3 runs to 18 residues. CDR3 in amino acids: CASSTKPGHRPFNYGYTF. The DNA of the CDR3 is TGTGCCAGTAGTACCAAACCGGGACACAGACCCTTCAACTATGGCTACACCTTC.

This clone was observed a few times. The rearrangement joins TRBV2 to TRBJ1-4, with a possible D match to TRBD1 (5 bases). Trimming left V 1 base short and J 5 bases short, with 11 bases between. This CDR3 has 15 residues. Per germline, CDR1 SNHLY and CDR2 FYNNEI. The CDR3 spells CASSEVGRQNEKLFF. The CDR3 nucleotides are TGTGCCAGCAGTGAAGTAGGACGACAGAATGAAAAACTGTTTTTT.

On this clone itself: This same CDR3 is encoded by further DNA sequences in the sample. The genes are TRBV5-1 and TRBJ2-1, with 11 bases that match TRBD2. CDR1 is SGHRS, CDR2 YFSETQ, per germline. J was trimmed by 7 bases and V by 0 bases; bases with no gene match: 3. The CDR3 spans 15 residues. Written as DNA, the CDR3 is TGCGCCAGCAGCTTGGTAGTAGCGGGAGGGAATGAGCAGTTCTTC. This gives the protein CASSLVVAGGNEQFF.

V is TRBV27 and J is TRBJ1-1; no definite D call. Trimming stripped 5 bases from V and 0 bases from J, with 10 bases between. From germline, CDR1 is MNHEY and CDR2 SMNVEV (reference sequence). CDR3 size: 14 residues. The CDR3 DNA reads as TGTGCCAGCAGTCCTCGGTTACTGAACACTGAAGCTTTCTTT. It translates to CASSPRLLNTEAFF.

This clone was seen a handful of times. This sequence joins TRBV5-5 and TRBJ2-7; a weak D match, TRBD2 (6 bases). This CDR3 spans 13 amino acids. Trimming cost V 0 bases and J 4 bases, with 8 bases left between them. Per germline, CDR1 SGHKS and CDR2 YYEKEE (reference sequence). CDR3 DNA sequence: TGTGCCAGCAGCTTGGGGCGGGATTACGAGCAGTACTTC. This encodes CASSLGRDYEQYF.

A single count supports this clone. J is TRBJ1-2 and V is TRBV7-9, with 10 nucleotides matching TRBD1. Trimming at V came to 5 bases and at J to 7 bases, leaving 4 bases not matched to a gene. The V gene's germline CDR1 is SEHNR and CDR2 FQNEAQ (reference sequence). The CDR3 runs to 13 residues. The CDR3 DNA is TGTGCCAGCAGCCCGACAGGGGGCAGTGGCTACACCTTC. Its translation: CASSPTGGSGYTF.

The rearrangement joins TRBV19 to TRBJ2-1, with 9 nucleotides matching TRBD2. Germline CDR1 and CDR2: LNHDA and SQIVND (reference sequence). The CDR3 extends over 16 amino acids. The V gene end was trimmed by 5 bases and the J gene end by 4 bases; junction bases not matched to a gene: 9. The CDR3: CASSPLAGGNYNEQFF. The CDR3 DNA follows: TGTGCCAGTAGTCCCCTCGCGGGAGGGAATTACAATGAGCAGTTCTTC.

The chain recombines TRBV5-8 with TRBJ2-4; 8 positions agree with TRBD1. The V gene end was trimmed by 3 bases and the J gene end by 8 bases; junction bases not matched to a gene: 7. Per germline, CDR1 SGHTS and CDR2 YDEGEE. The CDR3 extends over 14 amino acids. The CDR3 is CASSSRRGLDIQYF. The CDR3 DNA follows: TGTGCCAGCAGCTCCCGCAGGGGGCTGGACATTCAGTACTTC.

The J gene is TRBJ1-1, the V gene TRBV4-2; 8 nucleotides agree with TRBD1. With 4 bases clipped from V and 0 bases from J, the junction kept 7 bases outside the gene matches. The CDR3 is 16 residues long. The germline V gene has CDR1 LGHNA and CDR2 YNFKEQ. The CDR3 DNA follows: TGTGCCAGCAGCCGGCGGACAGGGATCATGAACACTGAAGCTTTCTTT. Its protein is CASSRRTGIMNTEAFF.

This rearrangement joins TRBV24-1 to TRBJ2-2; D perhaps matches TRBD1 (6 bases). This CDR3 is built from 14 residues. The V end lost 0 bases, the J end lost 7 bases, and 8 bases lay between the germline ends. CDR1 is KGHDR and CDR2 is SFDVKD in the germline V gene. The CDR3: CATSDLGGGGELFF. In nucleotides, the CDR3 is TGTGCCACCAGTGATTTGGGGGGCGGCGGGGAGCTGTTTTTT.

The gene calls are TRBV2 and TRBJ2-3; perhaps TRBD1 as D (5 bases). Germline V CDR1 and CDR2: SNHLY, FYNNEI. V gave up 9 bases and J gave up 0 bases, with 10 bases separating them. The CDR3 covers 13 residues. The CDR3: CARRQTSTDTQYF. DNA for the CDR3: TGTGCCAGGAGACAGACTAGCACAGATACGCAGTATTTT.

V usage is TRBV7-8 and J usage is TRBJ2-7; TRBD1 matches 9 bases. The CDR3 runs 13 residues. Unmatched junction bases numbered 6, after V lost 6 bases and J lost 6 bases. Germline-derived CDR1 and CDR2 are SGHVS and FQNEAQ. CDR3: CASSWDRDSEQYF. DNA for the CDR3: TGTGCCAGCAGTTGGGACAGGGATTCCGAGCAGTACTTC. The whole variable domain, remainder taken from reference TRBV7-8 and TRBJ2-7, is GAGVSQSPRYKVAKRGQDVALRCDPISGHVSLFWYQQALGQGPEFLTYFQNEAQLDKSGLPSDRFFAERPEGSVSTLKIQRTQQEDSAVYLCASSWDRDSEQYFGPGTRLTVT.

The rearrangement links TRBV2 to TRBJ1-3, with 9 positions matching TRBD1. The CDR3 runs 13 residues. Per the germline V gene, CDR1 is SNHLY and CDR2 is FYNNEI. V trimming: 5 bases; J trimming: 7 bases; junction bases outside the gene matches: 3. For the CDR3, the DNA is TGTGCCAGCAGTTTCGACAGGGGGAACACCATATATTTT. This encodes CASSFDRGNTIYF.

This clone was seen a handful of times. This chain connects TRBV14 to TRBJ2-7, with D tentatively TRBD2 (5 bases). Germline CDR1 and CDR2: SGHDN and FVKESK. Trimming pared 2 bases from V and 6 bases from J, leaving 17 bases between. The CDR3 is made up of 15 amino acids. The CDR3 reads CASSQIAGTLGEQYF. CDR3 bases: TGTGCCAGCAGCCAAATCGCGGGCACCCTGGGCGAGCAGTACTTC.

Only one count was recorded for this clone. The chain employs TRBV19 and TRBJ2-3, with D possibly being TRBD1 (5 bases). V was shortened by 3 bases and J by 4 bases, with 11 bases between the two germline ends. The length of the CDR3 is 14 residues. In germline, CDR1 is LNHDA, CDR2 SQIVND (reference sequence). CDR3 DNA: TGTGCCAGTAGTATTCAGGGTGCGTCAGATACGCAGTATTTT. The encoded protein is CASSIQGASDTQYF.

This chain links TRBV27 with TRBJ2-3; tentatively, D is TRBD2 (6 bases). V was trimmed by 7 bases and J by 2 bases, leaving 7 bases between them. The germline CDR1 and CDR2 sequences are MNHEY and SMNVEV (reference sequence). This CDR3 region has 12 residues. The CDR3 loop is CASKGLTDTQYF. In DNA form, the CDR3 reads TGTGCCAGCAAGGGACTCACAGATACGCAGTATTTT.

This chain joins TRBV5-1 and TRBJ2-3, with D possibly TRBD2 on 5 matching bases. In germline, CDR1 is SGHRS, CDR2 YFSETQ. The CDR3 extends over 16 amino acids. V shed 0 bases and J shed 0 bases, with 11 bases lying between them. The CDR3 loop is CASSLGSGPSTDTQYF. CDR3 sequence (DNA): TGCGCCAGCAGCTTGGGGAGCGGACCTAGCACAGATACGCAGTATTTT.

The V and J genes are TRBV19 and TRBJ2-1, with TRBD2 as a possible D gene (5 bases). The germline gives CDR1 LNHDA, CDR2 SQIVND (reference sequence). Trimming took off 6 bases at V and 3 bases at J, with 9 bases between the two ends. This CDR3 has 13 residues. In DNA, the CDR3 is TGTGCCAGTAGGTCGGGATACTACAATGAGCAGTTCTTC. It translates to CASRSGYYNEQFF.

This rearrangement joins TRBV30 to TRBJ1-3; D not resolved. Trimming stripped 3 bases from V and 2 bases from J, with 8 bases between. This CDR3 comprises 13 residues. Germline loops: CDR1 GTSNPN, CDR2 SVGIG (reference sequence). In DNA, the CDR3 is TGTGCCTGGAGACAGTTGGCTGGAAACACCATATATTTT. Translation gives CAWRQLAGNTIYF.

The rearrangement joins TRBV27 to TRBJ1-1; tentatively, D is TRBD1 (6 bases). V was trimmed by 2 bases and J by 4 bases, leaving 8 bases between them. This CDR3 comprises 13 residues. CDR1 is MNHEY, CDR2 SMNVEV, per germline (reference sequence). Here the CDR3 reads CASSLLGATEAFF. In DNA, the CDR3 is TGTGCCAGCAGTTTACTGGGGGCCACTGAAGCTTTCTTT.

The rearrangement joins TRBV9 to TRBJ1-3; D perhaps matches TRBD1 (6 bases). Germline CDR1 reads SGDLS; CDR2 reads YYNGEE. The V and J ends lost 1 base and 0 bases respectively, with 8 bases between them. There are 15 residues in the CDR3. CDR3 DNA sequence: TGTGCCAGCAGCGTACAGGGGACCTCTGGAAACACCATATATTTT. Translating gives CASSVQGTSGNTIYF. Full variable domain (missing parts from reference TRBV9 and TRBJ1-3): DSGVTQTPKHLITATGQRVTLRCSPRSGDLSVYWYQQSLDQGLQFLIQYYNGEERAKGNILERFSAQQFPDLHSELNLSSLELGDSALYFCASSVQGTSGNTIYFGEGSWLTVV.

The chain is built from TRBV19 and TRBJ1-2; 8 bases line up with TRBD1. With 6 bases clipped from V and 6 bases from J, the junction kept 12 bases outside the gene matches. The CDR3 spans 15 residues. Germline V gives CDR1 LNHDA, CDR2 SQIVND (reference sequence). CDR3 residues: CASSHRGLELDGYTF. CDR3 bases: TGTGCCAGTAGCCACAGGGGGTTGGAGTTGGATGGCTACACCTTC.

This clone has just one count. V is TRBV6-5 and J is TRBJ2-7; D is possibly TRBD1 (5 bases). V shed 2 bases and J shed 6 bases, with 5 bases lying between them. Germline-derived CDR1 and CDR2 are MNHEY and SVGAGI. The CDR3 is 11 residues long. CDR3 bases: TGTGCCAGCAGTTACAGGGGCGAGCAGTACTTC. Translation: CASSYRGEQYF.